This entry features one T cell receptor (beta chain) sequence. CDR1 is MGHRA and CDR2 is YSYEKL in the germline V gene. The germline V and J ends were trimmed by 3 bases and 3 bases, with 11 bases remaining between them. The CDR3 sequence is 15 residues long. Clones were read by immunoSEQ multiplex PCR, and TCRdb kept only the in-frame ones, dropping some. The table has about 170,000 clones, roughly 70% seen once. The entry originates in a study of blood T cell repertoires in COVID-19. The rearrangement joins TRBV4-1 to TRBJ2-2; no definite D call. The TCR sequence derives from a woman of 80 years or more with acute or convalescent COVID-19. Sample: peripheral blood. The CDR3 nucleotides read TGCGCCAGCAGCCAGCAATTCAGTGACACCGGGGAGCTGTTTTTT. Its translation is CASSQQFSDTGELFF.